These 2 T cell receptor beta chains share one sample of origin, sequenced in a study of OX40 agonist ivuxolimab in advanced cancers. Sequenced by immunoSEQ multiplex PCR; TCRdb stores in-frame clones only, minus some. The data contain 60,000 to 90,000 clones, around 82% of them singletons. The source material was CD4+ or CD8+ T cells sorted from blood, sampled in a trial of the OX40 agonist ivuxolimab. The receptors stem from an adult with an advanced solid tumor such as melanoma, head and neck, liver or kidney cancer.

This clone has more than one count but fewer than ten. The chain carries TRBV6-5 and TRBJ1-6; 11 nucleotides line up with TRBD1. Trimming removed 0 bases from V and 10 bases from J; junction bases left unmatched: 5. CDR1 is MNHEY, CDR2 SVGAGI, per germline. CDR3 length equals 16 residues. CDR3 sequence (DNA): TGTGCCAGCAGTTACTCCACCGGGACAGGGGGGTCACCCCTCCACTTT. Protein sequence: CASSYSTGTGGSPLHF.

CDR3 nucleotide sequence: TGTGCCAGCAGCGCGCGGAATGAGGAGACCCAGTACTTC. This gives the protein CASSARNEETQYF. V is TRBV7-3 and J is TRBJ2-5; D remains unclear. CDR3 length: 13 residues. V gave up 5 bases and J gave up 5 bases, with 12 bases separating them. Per germline, CDR1 SGHTA and CDR2 FQGTGA.